The 10 T cell receptor beta chains given below trace back to one sample, sequenced in a study of blood T cell dynamics during melanoma immunotherapy. Regarding time point: week 3, after first cycle of checkpoint inhibitor. Sequencing was performed with immunoSEQ multiplex PCR; in TCRdb, only in-frame clones are kept and a portion is missing. The sample shows 9,500 to 15,000 clones, roughly 90% of them seen only once. The sample was blood, taken from a patient treated with checkpoint blockade. The receptor set was obtained from a human donor with melanoma.

This clone appeared once. The chain combines TRBV29-1 with TRBJ1-2; TRBD1 agrees at 7 bases. The germline V gene encodes CDR1 SQVTM and CDR2 ANQGSEA. J lost 3 bases, V lost 6 bases, and 10 bases had no gene match. The CDR3 contains 14 residues. CDR3 amino acids: CSVYMTGKDYGYTF. DNA of the CDR3: TGCAGCGTCTATATGACAGGGAAGGACTATGGCTACACCTTC. The complete variable domain, with remaining parts taken from reference TRBV29-1 and TRBJ1-2, reads SAVISQKPSRDICQRGTSLTIQCQVDSQVTMMFWYRQQPGQSLTLIATANQGSEATYESGFVIDKFPISRPNLTFSTLTVSNMSPEDSSIYLCSVYMTGKDYGYTFGSGTRLTVV.

The V gene is TRBV7-8, the J gene TRBJ2-6; 11 bases align to TRBD2. CDR3 length: 17 amino acids. The J segment lost 2 bases and the V segment lost 2 bases, leaving 2 bases of the junction unmatched. Germline V gene data show CDR1 as SGHVS and CDR2 as FQNEAQ. The DNA for the CDR3 is TGTGCCAGCAGCTTACGACTAGCGGGAACTGGGGCCAACGTCCTGACTTTC. Translating it yields CASSLRLAGTGANVLTF.

The chain couples TRBV15 to TRBJ1-5; D remains ambiguous. Trimming took off 3 bases at V and 2 bases at J, with 14 bases between the two ends. This CDR3 has 16 residues. The germline gives CDR1 LNHNV, CDR2 YYDKDF (reference sequence). This CDR3 reads CATSSGPVSGNQPQHF. Here the CDR3 DNA reads TGTGCCACCAGCAGCGGACCGGTGAGTGGCAATCAGCCCCAGCATTTT.

The chain joins TRBV18 to TRBJ1-4; D is ambiguous. Trimming pared 5 bases from V and 5 bases from J, leaving 12 bases between. The CDR3 is made up of 14 amino acids. The germline CDR1 and CDR2 sequences are KGHSH and LQKENI. In DNA, the CDR3 is TGTGCCAGCTCATTAACCAGGCAGAATGAAAAACTGTTTTTT. It codes for CASSLTRQNEKLFF.

This clone was seen a single time. The chain carries TRBV29-1 and TRBJ2-2; D unclear. This CDR3 contains 15 residues. The ends were cut back, 7 bases at V and 0 bases at J, with 15 bases in the middle. Germline loops: CDR1 SQVTM, CDR2 ANQGSEA. Here the CDR3 reads CSARPHKTNTGELFF. As DNA, the CDR3 is TGCAGCGCCCGGCCCCATAAGACGAACACCGGGGAGCTGTTTTTT.

The J gene is TRBJ1-1, the V gene TRBV14; 10 nucleotides match TRBD1. V trimming: 0 bases; J trimming: 4 bases; junction bases outside the gene matches: 11. CDR3 length: 18 residues. Germline assignment: CDR1 SGHDN and CDR2 FVKESK. CDR3: CASSQDQRQGAWRTEAFF. For the CDR3, the DNA is TGTGCCAGCAGCCAAGATCAGAGACAGGGGGCTTGGCGCACTGAAGCTTTCTTT. The full variable domain, with the rest looked up from reference TRBV14 and TRBJ1-1, is EAGVTQFPSHSVIEKGQTVTLRCDPISGHDNLYWYRRVMGKEIKFLLHFVKESKQDESGMPNNRFLAERTGGTYSTLKVQPAELEDSGVYFCASSQDQRQGAWRTEAFFGQGTRLTVV.

The gene calls are TRBV25-1 and TRBJ2-3; TRBD2 might be the D (5 bases). Germline V lookup: CDR1 MGHDK, CDR2 SYGVNS. V gave up 4 bases and J gave up 3 bases, with 11 bases separating them. The CDR3 is made up of 14 amino acids. The CDR3 bases are TGTGCCAGCAGTGGACTACTAGATACAGATACGCAGTATTTT. Translation gives CASSGLLDTDTQYF. The variable domain in full, completed from reference TRBV25-1 and TRBJ2-3, reads EADIYQTPRYLVIGTGKKITLECSQTMGHDKMYWYQQDPGMELHLIHYSYGVNSTEKGDLSSESTVSRIRTEHFPLTLESARPSHTSQYLCASSGLLDTDTQYFGPGTRLTVL.

The V gene is TRBV10-3, the J gene TRBJ1-5, with D maybe TRBD1 (5 bases). Trimming removed 0 bases from V and 11 bases from J, with 14 bases in between. The V gene's germline CDR1 is ENHRY and CDR2 SYGVKD. The CDR3 contains 14 residues. The CDR3 coding sequence is TGTGCCATCAGTGAGTCGGATAGCCAAGGGGCCCAGCATTTT. Protein product: CAISESDSQGAQHF.

V and J are TRBV7-2 and TRBJ2-7; D is undetermined. The CDR3 totals 12 residues. The germline V and J ends were trimmed by 5 bases and 5 bases, with 10 bases remaining between them. Germline lookup yields CDR1 SGHTA and CDR2 FQGNSA. Here the CDR3 DNA reads TGTGCCAGCAGCCACGGGTCCAACGAGCAGTACTTC. Its translation: CASSHGSNEQYF.

The chain joins TRBV7-9 to TRBJ1-1, with 10 bases that match TRBD1. The CDR3 length is 15 residues. The trim removed 5 bases at V and 6 bases at J, leaving 9 bases unmatched. Germline-derived CDR1 and CDR2 are SEHNR and FQNEAQ (reference sequence). CDR3 nucleotides: TGTGCCAGCAGCGCTCCGGGACAGGGGATAGCTGAAGCTTTCTTT. It codes for CASSAPGQGIAEAFF.